This T cell receptor (beta chain) was observed in a study of blood T cell repertoires in COVID-19. On the study more broadly: COVID-19 samples from acute and convalescent phases originated in the United States, Italy and Spain. T cells, B-cell-depleted T cells, or PBMCs provided the cDNA or gDNA that served as material.

The germline V gene encodes CDR1 SQVTM and CDR2 ANQGSEA. The CDR3 consists of 12 residues. With 4 bases removed from V and 0 bases from J, the gap between germline ends came to 6 bases. Clones were sequenced by immunoSEQ multiplex PCR, and TCRdb holds only the in-frame ones, with some missing. Of about 150,000 clones in the sample, around nine tenths were seen once. This receptor was obtained from a woman in her seventies with acute or convalescent COVID-19. Sequenced: peripheral blood. The V and J genes are TRBV29-1 and TRBJ1-1, with D uncertain. CDR3 region: CSVVHLNTEAFF. CDR3 sequence (DNA): TGCAGCGTTGTACACCTGAACACTGAAGCTTTCTTT.